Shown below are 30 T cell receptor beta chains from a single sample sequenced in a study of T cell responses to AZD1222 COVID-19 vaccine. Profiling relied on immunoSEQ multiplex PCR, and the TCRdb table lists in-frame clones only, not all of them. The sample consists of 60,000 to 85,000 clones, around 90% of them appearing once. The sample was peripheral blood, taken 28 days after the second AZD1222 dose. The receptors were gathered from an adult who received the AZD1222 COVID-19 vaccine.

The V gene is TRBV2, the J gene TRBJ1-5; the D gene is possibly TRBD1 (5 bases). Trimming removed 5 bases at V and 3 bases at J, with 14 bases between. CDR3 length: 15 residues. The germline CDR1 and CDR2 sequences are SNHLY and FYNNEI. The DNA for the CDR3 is TGTGCCAGCAGTCCCGGGACCGAGGACAATCAGCCCCAGCATTTT. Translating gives CASSPGTEDNQPQHF. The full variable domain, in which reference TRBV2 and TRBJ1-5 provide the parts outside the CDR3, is EPEVTQTPSHQVTQMGQEVILRCVPISNHLYFYWYRQILGQKVEFLVSFYNNEISEKSEIFDDQFSVERPDGSNFTLKIRSTKLEDSAMYFCASSPGTEDNQPQHFGDGTRLSIL.

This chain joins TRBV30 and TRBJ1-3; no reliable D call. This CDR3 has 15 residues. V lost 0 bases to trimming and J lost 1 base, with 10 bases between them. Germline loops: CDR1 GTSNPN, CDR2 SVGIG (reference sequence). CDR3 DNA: TGTGCCTGGAGTGTAACCTCGTTTTCTGGAAACACCATATATTTT. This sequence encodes CAWSVTSFSGNTIYF.

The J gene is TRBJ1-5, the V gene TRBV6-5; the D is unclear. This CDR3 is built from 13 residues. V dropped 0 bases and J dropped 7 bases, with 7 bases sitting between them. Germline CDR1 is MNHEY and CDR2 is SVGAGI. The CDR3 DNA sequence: TGTGCCAGCAGTTACTCCGGCACCCAGCCCCAGCATTTT. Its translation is CASSYSGTQPQHF.

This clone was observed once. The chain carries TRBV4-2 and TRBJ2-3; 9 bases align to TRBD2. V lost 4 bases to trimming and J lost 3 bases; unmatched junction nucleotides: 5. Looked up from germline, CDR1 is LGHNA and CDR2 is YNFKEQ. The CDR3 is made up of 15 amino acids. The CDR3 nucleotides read TGTGCCAGCAGCCCTGGGCTAGCGGGGACAGATACGCAGTATTTT. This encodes CASSPGLAGTDTQYF.

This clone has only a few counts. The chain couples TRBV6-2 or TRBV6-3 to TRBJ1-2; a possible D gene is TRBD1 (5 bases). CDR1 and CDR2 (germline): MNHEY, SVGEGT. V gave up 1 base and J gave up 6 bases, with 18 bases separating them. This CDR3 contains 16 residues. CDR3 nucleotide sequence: TGTGCCAGCAGTTACTTCCCCGACACGCCCAGGGATGGCTACACCTTC. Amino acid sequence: CASSYFPDTPRDGYTF.

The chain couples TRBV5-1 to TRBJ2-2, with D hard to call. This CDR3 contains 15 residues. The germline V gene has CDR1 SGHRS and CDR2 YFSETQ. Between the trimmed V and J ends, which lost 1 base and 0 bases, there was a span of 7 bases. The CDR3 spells CASSLFGTNTGELFF. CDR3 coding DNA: TGCGCCAGCAGCTTGTTTGGCACGAACACCGGGGAGCTGTTTTTT.

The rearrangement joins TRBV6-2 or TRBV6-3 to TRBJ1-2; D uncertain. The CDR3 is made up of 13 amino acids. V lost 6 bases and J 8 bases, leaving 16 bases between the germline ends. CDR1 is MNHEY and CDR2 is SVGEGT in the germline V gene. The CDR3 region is CASRYAGPSGYTF. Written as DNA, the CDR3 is TGTGCCAGCAGATACGCCGGCCCCTCAGGCTACACCTTC.

CDR3 coding DNA: TGTGCCAGCAGCTTAGCGCCCAGGTACGAGCAGTACTTC. Residues: CASSLAPRYEQYF. V and J are TRBV7-2 and TRBJ2-7; unclear D gene. The CDR3 covers 13 residues. The V gene's germline CDR1 is SGHTA and CDR2 FQGNSA. The V and J ends lost 0 bases and 4 bases respectively, with 7 bases between them.

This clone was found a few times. CDR3 DNA sequence: TGTGCTAGTGGTTTGCCGCCCCGGGTTTCGGCGGCCAACACTGAAGCTTTCTTT. Translation gives CASGLPPRVSAANTEAFF. J is TRBJ1-1 and V is TRBV12-5; D is undetermined. This CDR3 is 18 amino acids long. V gave up 2 bases and J gave up 2 bases, with 21 bases separating them. Germline loops: CDR1 LGHNT, CDR2 FRNRAP.

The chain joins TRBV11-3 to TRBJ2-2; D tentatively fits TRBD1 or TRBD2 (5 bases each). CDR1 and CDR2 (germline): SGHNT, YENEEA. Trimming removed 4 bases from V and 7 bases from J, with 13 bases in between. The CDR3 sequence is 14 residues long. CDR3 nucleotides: TGTGCCAGCAGCTGGCTAGGGGACGACGGGGAGCTGTTTTTT. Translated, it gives CASSWLGDDGELFF.

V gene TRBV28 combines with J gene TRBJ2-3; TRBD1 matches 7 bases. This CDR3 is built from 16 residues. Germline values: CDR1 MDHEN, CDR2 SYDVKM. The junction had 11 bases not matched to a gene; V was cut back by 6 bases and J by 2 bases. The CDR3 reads CASRELRTGFTDTQYF. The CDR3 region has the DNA TGTGCCAGCAGGGAACTAAGGACAGGTTTCACAGATACGCAGTATTTT.

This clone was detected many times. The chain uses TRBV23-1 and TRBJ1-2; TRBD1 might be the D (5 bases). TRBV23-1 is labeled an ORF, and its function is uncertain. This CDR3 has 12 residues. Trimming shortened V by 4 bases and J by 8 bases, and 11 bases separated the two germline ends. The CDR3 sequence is CASSPGPWGYTF. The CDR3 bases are TGCGCCAGCAGTCCGGGACCCTGGGGCTACACCTTC.

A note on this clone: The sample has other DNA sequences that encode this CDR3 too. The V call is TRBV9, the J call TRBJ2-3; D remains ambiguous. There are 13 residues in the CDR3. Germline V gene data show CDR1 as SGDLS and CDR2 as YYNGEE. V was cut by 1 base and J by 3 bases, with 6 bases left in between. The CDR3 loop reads CASSVLGTDTQYF. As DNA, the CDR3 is TGTGCCAGCAGCGTATTGGGGACAGATACGCAGTATTTT.

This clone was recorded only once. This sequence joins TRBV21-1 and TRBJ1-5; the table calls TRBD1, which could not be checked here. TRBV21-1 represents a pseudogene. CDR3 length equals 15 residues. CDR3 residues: CASRSLQGFNQPQHF. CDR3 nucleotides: TGTGCCAGCAGGTCCTTACAGGGGTTTAATCAGCCCCAGCATTTT.

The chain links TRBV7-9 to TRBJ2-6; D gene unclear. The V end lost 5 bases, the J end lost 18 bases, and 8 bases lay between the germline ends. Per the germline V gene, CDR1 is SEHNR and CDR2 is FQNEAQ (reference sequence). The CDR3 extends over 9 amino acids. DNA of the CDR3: TGTGCCAGCAGCCCCTCTGGGACTTTC. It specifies CASSPSGTF.

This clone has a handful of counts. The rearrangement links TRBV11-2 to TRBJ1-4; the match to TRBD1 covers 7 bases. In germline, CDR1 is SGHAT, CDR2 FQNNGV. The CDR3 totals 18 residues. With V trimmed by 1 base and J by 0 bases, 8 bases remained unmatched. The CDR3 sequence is CASSLVTGWGATNEKLFF. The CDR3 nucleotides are TGTGCCAGCAGCTTAGTGACAGGGTGGGGTGCAACTAATGAAAAACTGTTTTTT. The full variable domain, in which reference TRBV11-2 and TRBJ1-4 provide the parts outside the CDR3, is EAGVAQSPRYKIIEKRQSVAFWCNPISGHATLYWYQQILGQGPKLLIQFQNNGVVDDSQLPKDRFSAERLKGVDSTLKIQPAKLEDSAVYLCASSLVTGWGATNEKLFFGSGTQLSVL.

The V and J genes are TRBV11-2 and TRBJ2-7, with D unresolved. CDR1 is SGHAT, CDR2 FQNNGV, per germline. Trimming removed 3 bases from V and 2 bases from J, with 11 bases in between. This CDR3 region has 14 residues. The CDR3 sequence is CASSFSDGAYEQYF. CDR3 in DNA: TGTGCCAGCAGCTTTTCCGACGGAGCCTACGAGCAGTACTTC. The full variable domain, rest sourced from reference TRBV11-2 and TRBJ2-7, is EAGVAQSPRYKIIEKRQSVAFWCNPISGHATLYWYQQILGQGPKLLIQFQNNGVVDDSQLPKDRFSAERLKGVDSTLKIQPAKLEDSAVYLCASSFSDGAYEQYFGPGTRLTVT.

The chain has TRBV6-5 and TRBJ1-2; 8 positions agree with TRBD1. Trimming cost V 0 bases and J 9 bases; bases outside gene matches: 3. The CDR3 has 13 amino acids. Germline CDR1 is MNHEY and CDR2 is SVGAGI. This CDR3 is CASSYSDRASYTF. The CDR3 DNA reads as TGTGCCAGCAGTTACTCGGACAGGGCGAGCTACACCTTC.

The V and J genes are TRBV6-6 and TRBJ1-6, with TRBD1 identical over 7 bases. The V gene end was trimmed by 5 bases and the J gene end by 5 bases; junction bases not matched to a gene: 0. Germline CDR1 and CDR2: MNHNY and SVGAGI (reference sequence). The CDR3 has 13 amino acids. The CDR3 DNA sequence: TGTGCCAGCAGTGACAGGGATAATTCACCCCTCCACTTT. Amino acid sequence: CASSDRDNSPLHF.

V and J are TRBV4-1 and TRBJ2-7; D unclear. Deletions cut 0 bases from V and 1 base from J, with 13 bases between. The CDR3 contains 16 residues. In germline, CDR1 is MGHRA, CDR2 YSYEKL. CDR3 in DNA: TGCGCCAGCAGCCAAGAATGGAAGGTTTCTTCCTACGAGCAGTACTTC. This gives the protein CASSQEWKVSSYEQYF.

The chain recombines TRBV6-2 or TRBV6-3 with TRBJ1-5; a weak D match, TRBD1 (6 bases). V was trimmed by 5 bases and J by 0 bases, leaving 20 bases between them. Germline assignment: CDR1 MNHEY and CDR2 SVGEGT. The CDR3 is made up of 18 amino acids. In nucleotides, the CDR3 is TGTGCCAGCAGTACGGGTCGGGGGCGCGGGTATAGCAATCAGCCCCAGCATTTT. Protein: CASSTGRGRGYSNQPQHF.

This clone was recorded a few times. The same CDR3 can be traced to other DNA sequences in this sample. CDR3 sequence reads: CASRQGSSYNSPLHF. CDR3 sequence (DNA): TGTGCCAGCAGGCAGGGGAGCTCCTATAATTCACCCCTCCACTTT. This sequence joins TRBV7-2 and TRBJ1-6; the D gene is possibly TRBD1 (6 bases). Trimming removed 6 bases from V and 0 bases from J, with 9 bases in between. Germline-derived CDR1 and CDR2 are SGHTA and FQGNSA. The CDR3 covers 15 residues.

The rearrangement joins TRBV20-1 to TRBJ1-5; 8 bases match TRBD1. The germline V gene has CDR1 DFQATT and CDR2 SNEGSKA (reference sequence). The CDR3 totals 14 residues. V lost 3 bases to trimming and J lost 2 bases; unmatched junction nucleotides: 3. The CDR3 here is CSASPTGGNQPQHF. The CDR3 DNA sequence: TGCAGTGCTAGTCCGACAGGGGGCAATCAGCCCCAGCATTTT.

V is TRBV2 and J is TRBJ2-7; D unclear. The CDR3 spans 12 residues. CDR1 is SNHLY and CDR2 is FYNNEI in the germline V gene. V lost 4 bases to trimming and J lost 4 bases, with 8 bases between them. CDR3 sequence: CASSVVRYEQYF. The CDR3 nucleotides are TGTGCCAGCAGTGTAGTTCGATACGAGCAGTACTTC.

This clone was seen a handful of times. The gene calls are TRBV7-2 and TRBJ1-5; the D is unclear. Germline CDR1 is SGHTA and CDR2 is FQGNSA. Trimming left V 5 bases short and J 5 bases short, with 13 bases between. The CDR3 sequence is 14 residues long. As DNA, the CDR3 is TGTGCCAGCAGCCCTTCGGGTTCATATCAGCCCCAGCATTTT. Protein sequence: CASSPSGSYQPQHF. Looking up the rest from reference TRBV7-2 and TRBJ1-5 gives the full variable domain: GAGVSQSPSNKVTEKGKDVELRCDPISGHTALYWYRQSLGQGLEFLIYFQGNSAPDKSGLPSDRFSAERTGGSVSTLTIQRTQQEDSAVYLCASSPSGSYQPQHFGDGTRLSIL.

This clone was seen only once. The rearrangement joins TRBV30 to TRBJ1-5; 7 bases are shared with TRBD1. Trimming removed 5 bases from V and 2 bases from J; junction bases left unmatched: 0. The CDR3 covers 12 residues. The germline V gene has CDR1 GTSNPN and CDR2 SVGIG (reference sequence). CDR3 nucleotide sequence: TGTGCCTGGGGGACAGGCAATCAGCCCCAGCATTTT. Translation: CAWGTGNQPQHF.

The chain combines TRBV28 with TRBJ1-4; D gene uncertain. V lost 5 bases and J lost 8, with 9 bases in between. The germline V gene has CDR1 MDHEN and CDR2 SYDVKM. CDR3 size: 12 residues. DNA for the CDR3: TGTGCCAGCAGTCGCCGCCCGGAAAAACTGTTTTTT. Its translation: CASSRRPEKLFF.

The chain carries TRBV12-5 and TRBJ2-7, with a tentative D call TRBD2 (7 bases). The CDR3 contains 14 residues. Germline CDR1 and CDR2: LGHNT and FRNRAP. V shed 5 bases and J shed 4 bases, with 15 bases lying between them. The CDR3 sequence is CASGPRGGGYEQYF. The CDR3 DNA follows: TGTGCTAGTGGTCCGAGGGGGGGCGGTTACGAGCAGTACTTC.

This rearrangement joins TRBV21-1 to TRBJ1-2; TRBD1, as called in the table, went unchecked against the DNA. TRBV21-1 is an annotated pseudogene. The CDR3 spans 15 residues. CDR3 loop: CASSKGTGAGYGYTF. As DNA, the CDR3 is TGTGCCAGCAGCAAGGGGACAGGGGCGGGCTATGGCTACACCTTC.

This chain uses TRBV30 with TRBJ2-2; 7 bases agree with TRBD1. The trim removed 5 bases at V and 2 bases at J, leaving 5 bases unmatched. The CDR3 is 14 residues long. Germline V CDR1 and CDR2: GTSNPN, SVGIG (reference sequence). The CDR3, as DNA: TGTGCCTGGGCCGGGACAGTTAACACCGGGGAGCTGTTTTTT. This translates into CAWAGTVNTGELFF.